A selection of T cell receptor beta chains follows, all from one sample in a study of Ad26.COV2.S vaccination and SARS-CoV-2 variants. Clones were read by immunoSEQ multiplex PCR, and TCRdb kept only the in-frame ones, dropping some. This table has under 400,000 clones, around 86% appearing once. The sequenced sample was peripheral blood, obtained in a trial of Ad26.COV2.S vaccine versus placebo. The receptors originated from a person aged 18-60 years who received the Ad26.COV2.S COVID-19 vaccine or a placebo. The CDR3 runs from the conserved cysteine through the conserved F or W. Fields, in order: D gene, clone size, J gene, V gene, CDR3 DNA, CDR3 protein. The D gene is left open where the match is weak. The size of a clone is reported for some rows only, either as once, few or many, or as a class for expanded clones.

NA	NA	TRBJ1-2	TRBV21-1	TGTGCCAGCAGCAAGGAGGGGAACTATGGCTACACCTTC	CASSKEGNYGYTF
NA	NA	TRBJ1-1	TRBV30	TGTGCCTGGAGTACAAGGGCGCGGGACACTGAAGCTTTCTTT	CAWSTRARDTEAFF
NA	NA	TRBJ1-2	TRBV14	TGTGCCAGCAGCCCACTGGGGAGGGGACTTTATGGCTACACCTTC	CASSPLGRGLYGYTF
TRBD1	NA	TRBJ1-2	TRBV25-1	TGTGCCAGCAGGGGACAGGATCGTGGCTACACCTTC	CASRGQDRGYTF
NA	once	TRBJ1-4	TRBV7-8	TGTGCCAGCAGCTTAGCGGCAGGCAGGGTGGGTGAAAAACTGTTTTTT	CASSLAAGRVGEKLFF
NA	few	TRBJ1-6	TRBV9	TGTGCCAGCAGCGTACAGGGACAACCCAGGGGTGATTCACCCCTCCACTTT	CASSVQGQPRGDSPLHF
NA	NA	TRBJ1-1	TRBV3-1/TRBV3-2	TGTGCCAGCAGCCAAGATAGGGGACACGTGAACACTGAAGCTTTCTTT	CASSQDRGHVNTEAFF
NA	NA	TRBJ1-2	TRBV4-2	TGTGCCAGCAGCCAAGAAGAGAGGGCTAACTATGGCTACACCTTC	CASSQEERANYGYTF
TRBD1	NA	TRBJ1-5	TRBV30	TGTGCCTGGTCCCCGCGCCGGACAGGAACCCAGCATTTT	CAWSPRRTGTQHF
NA	NA	TRBJ2-5	TRBV4-1	TGCGCCAGCAGCCAAGGAAGGGGGGAGGAGACCCAGTACTTC	CASSQGRGEETQYF
NA	NA	TRBJ1-2	TRBV18	TGTGCCAGCTCACCAGGCCAGGGGTATGGCTACACCTTC	CASSPGQGYGYTF
NA	NA	TRBJ2-2	TRBV12-3/TRBV12-4	TGTGCCAGCAGTTTAGGAGTCGGGGAGCTGTTTTTT	CASSLGVGELFF
NA	NA	TRBJ1-3	TRBV7-2	TGTGCCAGCAGCCGCGGAAACACCATATATTTT	CASSRGNTIYF
NA	NA	TRBJ2-5	TRBV14	TGTGCCAGCAGCCCCCGGGGGCGAGAGACCCAGTACTTC	CASSPRGRETQYF
NA	NA	TRBJ2-5	TRBV30	TGTGCCTGGAGACCGACTAAGGTGGAGACCCAGTACTTC	CAWRPTKVETQYF
NA	NA	TRBJ1-2	TRBV10-3	TGTGCCATCAGTGAGTCTTCGGTTAGCAACGGGGGCTACACCTTC	CAISESSVSNGGYTF
NA	NA	TRBJ2-7	TRBV10-3	TGTGCCATCAGTGATCGTCAGGCTGAGGAGCAGTACTTC	CAISDRQAEEQYF
TRBD1	once	TRBJ1-5	TRBV29-1	TGCAGCGTCGTACTGGGACAGGGTGGGCCCCAGCATTTT	CSVVLGQGGPQHF
NA	NA	TRBJ2-3	TRBV7-2	TGTGCCAGCAGCGACACTGGCACAGATACGCAGTATTTT	CASSDTGTDTQYF
NA	NA	TRBJ1-3	TRBV12-5	TGTGCTAGTGGTACAGGAAACACCATATATTTT	CASGTGNTIYF
NA	NA	TRBJ2-7	TRBV7-3	TGTGCCAGCAGCAGACTCGGAGGGTACGAGCAGTACTTC	CASSRLGGYEQYF
NA	NA	TRBJ1-1	TRBV12-3/TRBV12-4	TGTGCCAGCAGTTTAGTTGGCGCTGAAGCTTTCTTT	CASSLVGAEAFF
TRBD1	NA	TRBJ2-7	TRBV27	TGTGCCAGCAGTCTTACAAAGGGGGCGACGGACGAGCAGTACTTC	CASSLTKGATDEQYF
NA	NA	TRBJ1-4	TRBV4-1	TGCGCCAGCAGCCAAAAAACGGTGAATGAAAAACTGTTTTTT	CASSQKTVNEKLFF
TRBD1	NA	TRBJ1-5	TRBV9	TGTGCCAGCAGCTCTGGACAGGCGCCCAATCAGCCCCAGCATTTT	CASSSGQAPNQPQHF
NA	NA	TRBJ2-5	TRBV29-1	TGCAGCGTAATCGTTACAAGCGGAGAGACCCAGTACTTC	CSVIVTSGETQYF